This T cell receptor delta chain came from a study of TRDV2 sequences in healthy donors (dated by TCRdb to the early 2020s). Study-level background: Some 22 single-cell-derived gamma9delta2 T cell clones spanning the full range of antitumor activity were TCR-sequenced and traced within the bulk repertoire. The study at large found these results: Several highly reactive clones had TCRdelta clonotypes that appeared rare, since those clonotypes could not be detected in the bulk sequencing data from the donors of those clones. Observed TCRdelta repertoires were highly focused, yet clonotype frequency did not correlate with antitumor functional potential of the respective clone.

Complete TCR delta chain (Vdelta2) repertoires were sequenced in bulk to track the frequency of functionally characterized gamma9delta2 T cell clones. The Dutch blood bank was the source from which peripheral blood of anonymous healthy donors was purchased. gamma9delta2 T cells analyzed in the study originated from peripheral blood of healthy donors. V and J lose 3 bases and 0 bases, and a span of 11 bases separates them. The CDR3 has 17 amino acids, counting the end cysteine and phenylalanine. Only the CDR3 DNA is retained, 51 bases long and in frame from the first base. CDR1 GEAIGNYY and CDR2 EKD are derived from the germline V gene. Regarding this clone: What this receptor recognizes is not known. Per-base qualities were not stored, and no clone one base away is much larger.

The library came from PCR. These reads were obtained on an Illumina MiSeq. The source study handled its data this way. When TRDV repertoire clonotype frequencies were reported, any clonotype that had only a single read was left out. Clones were re-identified by TCRdb from the public reads with CATT, and rows with the same DNA were merged. The V and J calls were not made by the authors but by TCRdb's processing. The sample has 2,000 to 2,500 delta-chain clones on record, 50% to 65% of them singletons. Of the sample, about 14% is held by the ten largest clones. In this chain, TRDV2 is recombined with TRDJ3; matching of 5 bases hints at TRDD3 as the D gene. Source material: Vd2+ gamma-delta T cells from blood. The cell subset or site label of this sample denotes: TCR Vdelta2-expressing (gamma9delta2) T cells. This TCR came from a human donor in good health. Here the CDR3 is given as CACDGTGISWDTRQMFF. Read as DNA, the sequence is TGTGCCTGTGACGGTACTGGAATCTCCTGGGACACCCGACAGATGTTTTTC.